The 31 T cell receptor beta chains in this list originate from one sample, sequenced in a study of OX40 agonist ivuxolimab in advanced cancers. Repertoires were generated with immunoSEQ multiplex PCR, while TCRdb's copy carries only in-frame clones and drops some. The sample lists 70,000 to 80,000 clones; approximately 88% were seen once. Sequencing was performed on CD4+ or CD8+ T cells sorted from blood, taken in a trial of the OX40 agonist ivuxolimab. These TCRs come from an adult with an advanced solid tumor such as melanoma, head and neck, liver or kidney cancer.

The chain is built from TRBV6-6 and TRBJ2-2; the D is unclear. In germline, CDR1 is MNHNY, CDR2 SVGAGI (reference sequence). V shed 8 bases and J shed 3 bases, with 7 bases lying between them. CDR3 length equals 12 residues. The CDR3 reads CASRYHTGELFF. CDR3 bases: TGTGCCAGCCGGTACCACACCGGGGAGCTGTTTTTT.

In its sample, this clone was seen a few times. V gene TRBV28 combines with J gene TRBJ1-2, with TRBD1 identical over 7 bases. Trimming took 10 bases from V and 1 from J; bases not matched to a gene: 9. CDR3 length: 14 amino acids. CDR1 is MDHEN, CDR2 SYDVKM, per germline. DNA for the CDR3: TGTGCCATCGATGGGGGACAGCTTAACTATGGCTACACCTTC. Translated: CAIDGGQLNYGYTF.

The chain combines TRBV5-5 with TRBJ2-2; the match to TRBD1 covers 10 bases. Germline trimming cut 4 bases from V and 4 bases from J; bases unmatched to any gene: 7. This CDR3 is built from 16 residues. CDR1 is SGHKS and CDR2 is YYEKEE in the germline V gene (reference sequence). This CDR3 reads CASSPGDRGPTGELFF. The CDR3, as DNA: TGTGCCAGCAGCCCTGGGGACAGGGGACCCACCGGGGAGCTGTTTTTT.

In DNA form, the CDR3 reads TGTGCCAGCTCACCACCGCAGGGGGGGCGAGGCTATGGCTACACCTTC. This encodes CASSPPQGGRGYGYTF. J is TRBJ1-2 and V is TRBV18; TRBD1 matches at 7 bases. The germline V gene has CDR1 KGHSH and CDR2 LQKENI. The V segment lost 0 bases and the J segment 4 bases; nucleotides outside the gene matches: 8. This CDR3 is built from 16 residues.

The chain employs TRBV27 and TRBJ2-2, with D maybe TRBD2 (7 bases). Trimming shortened V by 9 bases and J by 6 bases, and 23 bases separated the two germline ends. Germline-derived CDR1 and CDR2 are MNHEY and SMNVEV (reference sequence). This CDR3 has 16 amino acids. CDR3 nucleotides: TGTGCCAGTCATCCTAGGGCCAGGGGAGGGGCCGGGGAGCTGTTTTTT. Amino acid sequence: CASHPRARGGAGELFF.

This clone has only a few counts. The gene calls are TRBV6-5 and TRBJ2-6; D gene ambiguous. The CDR3 loop spans 16 amino acids. Germline V gene sequence: CDR1 MNHEY, CDR2 SVGAGI. V was cut by 2 bases and J by 0 bases, with 8 bases left in between. CDR3 protein: CASSYGGHSGANVLTF. CDR3 nucleotides: TGTGCCAGCAGTTACGGTGGCCACTCTGGGGCCAACGTCCTGACTTTC.

This chain joins TRBV9 and TRBJ2-5, with D perhaps matching TRBD1 or TRBD2 (5 bases each). CDR3 size: 14 residues. V shed 1 base and J shed 4 bases, with 11 bases lying between them. Germline-derived CDR1 and CDR2 are SGDLS and YYNGEE. CDR3 sequence (DNA): TGTGCCAGCAGCGTAACCGGGACGAGAGAGACCCAGTACTTC. Its protein is CASSVTGTRETQYF.

CDR3 residues: CASSQGGRGRTNEKLFF. CDR3 in DNA: TGCGCCAGCAGCCAAGGGGGCAGGGGCAGGACTAATGAAAAACTGTTTTTT. V is TRBV4-1 and J is TRBJ1-4; the D gene is possibly TRBD1 (6 bases). With 1 base removed from V and 2 bases from J, the gap between germline ends came to 14 bases. Germline V gene lookup returns CDR1 MGHRA and CDR2 YSYEKL. This CDR3 has 17 amino acids.

This clone was seen once. The V call is TRBV6-6, the J call TRBJ2-7, with a tentative D call TRBD1 (5 bases). The CDR3 contains 13 residues. The V end lost 7 bases, the J end lost 0 bases, and 10 bases lay between the germline ends. CDR1 MNHNY and CDR2 SVGAGI come from the germline V gene (reference sequence). The CDR3 sequence is CASTSDSSYEQYF. The CDR3, as DNA: TGTGCCAGCACTTCAGACAGCTCCTACGAGCAGTACTTC.

The chain employs TRBV28 and TRBJ2-7; D uncertain. CDR3 length: 13 residues. The V end was cut by 6 bases, the J end by 2 bases, with 11 bases between. Germline V gene lookup returns CDR1 MDHEN and CDR2 SYDVKM. The CDR3 coding sequence is TGTGCCAGCAGAGTAGGGCAGGCCTACGAGCAGTACTTC. It encodes CASRVGQAYEQYF.

The chain joins TRBV7-9 to TRBJ2-2; perhaps D is TRBD1 or TRBD2 (6 bases each). Trimming stripped 3 bases from V and 1 base from J, with 12 bases between. Germline CDR1 is SEHNR and CDR2 is FQNEAQ (reference sequence). This CDR3 has 16 residues. The CDR3 coding sequence is TGTGCCAGCAGCTTGCAAGGGGGGCTGAACACCGGGGAGCTGTTTTTT. Its protein is CASSLQGGLNTGELFF.

The chain uses TRBV4-3 and TRBJ2-2; possibly TRBD2 for D (6 bases). V was clipped by 4 bases and J by 8 bases, with 11 bases between them. CDR3 size: 13 residues. Germline CDR1 LGHNA, CDR2 YSLEER. CDR3: CASSRGTDGELFF. CDR3 bases: TGCGCCAGCAGCCGCGGGACCGATGGGGAGCTGTTTTTT.

This chain joins TRBV7-3 and TRBJ2-4; the D gene is possibly TRBD2 (5 bases). The CDR3 sequence is 13 residues long. Trimming shortened V by 5 bases and J by 8 bases, and 13 bases separated the two germline ends. In germline, CDR1 is SGHTA, CDR2 FQGTGA. The CDR3 protein is CASSPGPRDIQYF. The CDR3 nucleotides read TGTGCCAGCAGCCCCGGCCCGCGGGACATTCAGTACTTC.

The chain is built from TRBV2 and TRBJ2-7; the D gene could be TRBD1 or TRBD2 (6 bases each). CDR1 and CDR2 (germline): SNHLY, FYNNEI. The CDR3 runs to 14 residues. Trimming removed 1 base from V and 4 bases from J, with 11 bases in between. The CDR3 here is CASSEEQGGYEQYF. The CDR3 region has the DNA TGTGCCAGCAGTGAAGAACAGGGAGGTTACGAGCAGTACTTC.

The chain uses TRBV28 and TRBJ2-1, with TRBD1 matching over 8 bases. There are 14 residues in the CDR3. Per germline, CDR1 MDHEN and CDR2 SYDVKM. The J segment lost 5 bases and the V segment lost 4 bases, leaving 4 bases of the junction unmatched. The CDR3 here is CASSSGTGDNEQFF. CDR3 DNA sequence: TGTGCCAGCAGTTCCGGGACAGGAGACAATGAGCAGTTCTTC.

The chain links TRBV7-2 to TRBJ1-5; D remains ambiguous. V gave up 3 bases and J gave up 6 bases, with 9 bases separating them. Per the germline V gene, CDR1 is SGHTA and CDR2 is FQGNSA. The length of the CDR3 is 13 residues. The CDR3: CASSFRGLQPQHF. CDR3 DNA: TGTGCCAGCAGCTTCCGAGGGCTTCAGCCCCAGCATTTT.

This clone appeared once. The chain carries TRBV2 and TRBJ1-6, with TRBD1 as a possible D gene (6 bases). Trimming took off 5 bases at V and 10 bases at J, with 24 bases between the two ends. CDR1 and CDR2 (germline): SNHLY, FYNNEI. This CDR3 has 17 amino acids. In DNA, the CDR3 is TGTGCCAGCAGTAACCAGGGGATGTATTTCCCGAGGTCACCCCTCCACTTT. It codes for CASSNQGMYFPRSPLHF.

The chain recombines TRBV27 with TRBJ1-1; D remains ambiguous. Germline CDR1 reads MNHEY; CDR2 reads SMNVEV (reference sequence). The CDR3 contains 12 residues. The V gene lost 6 bases and the J gene lost 1 base, with 6 bases spanning the gap. CDR3 DNA sequence: TGTGCCAGCAGGTGGGGGAACACTGAAGCTTTCTTT. The encoded protein is CASRWGNTEAFF.

CDR3: CAMAGQTYEQYF. DNA for the CDR3: TGTGCCATGGCGGGACAGACCTACGAGCAGTACTTC. This chain connects TRBV10-3 to TRBJ2-7; D may be TRBD1 (7 bases). Trimming pared 9 bases from V and 2 bases from J, leaving 11 bases between. The germline CDR1 and CDR2 sequences are ENHRY and SYGVKD. The CDR3 totals 12 residues.

This clone was seen a single time. This chain uses TRBV11-3 with TRBJ2-1, with no clear D. This CDR3 has 11 amino acids. Trimming took off 3 bases at V and 5 bases at J, with 2 bases between the two ends. The germline V gene encodes CDR1 SGHNT and CDR2 YENEEA. Written as DNA, the CDR3 is TGTGCCAGCAGCTTGGACAATGAGCAGTTCTTC. It encodes CASSLDNEQFF.

The chain recombines TRBV11-2 with TRBJ2-5, with D unclear. With 1 base removed from V and 2 bases from J, the gap between germline ends came to 8 bases. The CDR3 contains 14 residues. Germline V lookup: CDR1 SGHAT, CDR2 FQNNGV. The CDR3 is CASSLGLGQETQYF. CDR3 in DNA: TGTGCCAGCAGCTTAGGGCTAGGGCAAGAGACCCAGTACTTC.

The chain combines TRBV7-9 with TRBJ2-3, with 9 bases that match TRBD1. This CDR3 is built from 15 residues. CDR1 is SEHNR, CDR2 FQNEAQ, per germline (reference sequence). V dropped 4 bases and J dropped 4; count of bases not matched to a gene: 6. The CDR3 region is CASSSFDRGADTQYF. The CDR3 DNA follows: TGTGCCAGCAGCTCATTCGACAGGGGGGCAGATACGCAGTATTTT.

V usage is TRBV7-8 and J usage is TRBJ1-5, with no clear D. Per germline, CDR1 SGHVS and CDR2 FQNEAQ. V was trimmed by 5 bases and J by 4 bases, leaving 15 bases between them. The CDR3 sequence is 15 residues long. The CDR3 spells CASSIIPGENQPQHF. The CDR3 DNA is TGTGCCAGCAGCATCATCCCGGGCGAAAATCAGCCCCAGCATTTT. Full variable domain (outside the CDR3, taken from reference TRBV7-8 and TRBJ1-5): GAGVSQSPRYKVAKRGQDVALRCDPISGHVSLFWYQQALGQGPEFLTYFQNEAQLDKSGLPSDRFFAERPEGSVSTLKIQRTQQEDSAVYLCASSIIPGENQPQHFGDGTRLSIL.

The rearrangement uses TRBV28 and TRBJ2-7; 14 bases align to TRBD2. Germline V gene sequence: CDR1 MDHEN, CDR2 SYDVKM. The ends lost 5 bases at V and 9 bases at J; junction bases unmatched: 9. The CDR3 is made up of 15 amino acids. The CDR3 sequence: CASSPTGLAGGGQYF. CDR3 DNA sequence: TGTGCCAGCAGTCCAACTGGACTAGCGGGGGGCGGGCAGTACTTC.

The chain links TRBV6-5 to TRBJ2-7; 9 positions agree with TRBD1. V lost 6 bases to trimming and J lost 3 bases; unmatched junction nucleotides: 9. The CDR3 is 15 residues long. Looked up from germline, CDR1 is MNHEY and CDR2 is SVGAGI. In DNA, the CDR3 is TGTGCCAGCAGCCGTTACGAGACAGGGGGCTACGAGCAGTACTTC. It translates to CASSRYETGGYEQYF.

The chain combines TRBV6-5 with TRBJ2-7; no clear D. This CDR3 is built from 14 residues. The germline gives CDR1 MNHEY, CDR2 SVGAGI. The germline V and J ends were trimmed by 0 bases and 1 base, with 7 bases remaining between them. The CDR3 protein is CASSYSRQSYEQYF. CDR3 sequence (DNA): TGTGCCAGCAGTTACTCGAGGCAGTCCTACGAGCAGTACTTC.

The V and J genes are TRBV7-6 and TRBJ2-7, with TRBD2 matching over 9 bases. CDR1 is SGHVS, CDR2 FNYEAQ, per germline. The CDR3 totals 15 residues. Trimming at V came to 5 bases and at J to 4 bases, leaving 9 bases not matched to a gene. The CDR3 region is CASSPVVLAGYEQYF. The CDR3 coding sequence is TGTGCCAGCAGCCCCGTGGTACTAGCGGGTTACGAGCAGTACTTC.

The CDR3 region is CASSLTGGSNNEQFF. The CDR3 DNA sequence: TGTGCCAGCAGCTTAACGGGGGGGAGTAACAATGAGCAGTTCTTC. This sequence joins TRBV9 and TRBJ2-1; 8 bases align to TRBD2. Germline values: CDR1 SGDLS, CDR2 YYNGEE. CDR3 length: 15 residues. The junction had 8 bases not matched to a gene; V was cut back by 4 bases and J by 5 bases.

The CDR3 DNA sequence: TGTGCCAGCATCGGACAGGCCGTCTCCTACGAGCAGTACTTC. Translating it yields CASIGQAVSYEQYF. V gene TRBV6-5 combines with J gene TRBJ2-7; 7 bases are a match to TRBD1. The V gene's germline CDR1 is MNHEY and CDR2 SVGAGI. Trimming took 7 bases from V and 0 from J; bases not matched to a gene: 6. This CDR3 comprises 14 residues.

V is TRBV18 and J is TRBJ2-7; D is possibly TRBD1 (6 bases). CDR1 KGHSH and CDR2 LQKENI come from the germline V gene. The CDR3 has 17 residues. V was clipped by 3 bases and J by 5 bases, with 23 bases between them. The CDR3 sequence is CASSPPGVWGQRNEQYF. CDR3 sequence (DNA): TGTGCCAGCTCACCCCCTGGAGTATGGGGACAACGGAACGAGCAGTACTTC. Supplemented by reference TRBV18 and TRBJ2-7, the full variable domain reads NAGVMQNPRHLVRRRGQEARLRCSPMKGHSHVYWYRQLPEEGLKFMVYLQKENIIDESGMPKERFSAEFPKEGPSILRIQQVVRGDSAAYFCASSPPGVWGQRNEQYFGPGTRLTVT.

This chain uses TRBV29-1 with TRBJ2-5, with 8 nucleotides matching TRBD1. The CDR3 extends over 12 amino acids. Germline lookup yields CDR1 SQVTM and CDR2 ANQGSEA. With 7 bases clipped from V and 4 bases from J, the junction kept 5 bases outside the gene matches. This CDR3 is CSAGDRGETQYF. In nucleotides, the CDR3 is TGCAGCGCCGGTGACAGGGGAGAGACCCAGTACTTC.